Below, 19 T cell receptor beta chains from the same sample are listed, as sequenced in a study of response to subunit inactivated influenza vaccine. TCRdb recomputed calls from the RT-PCR reads with MiXCR, one row per CDR3 protein. The sample shows hundreds of thousands of distinct CDR3 sequences, more than 15% of them seen only once. This specimen was CD4+ T cells sorted from PBMCs, taken less than 30 months after vaccination. Source of these receptors: a man aged 45 to 70 who received an inactivated influenza vaccine.

The chain joins TRBV5-1 to TRBJ2-3, with 12 bases aligning to TRBD2. The ends lost 4 bases at V and 4 bases at J; junction bases unmatched: 7. CDR3 size: 16 residues. Looked up from germline, CDR1 is SGHRS and CDR2 is YFSETQ. The CDR3: CASSPPGLAGADTQYF. For the CDR3, the DNA is TGCGCCAGCAGCCCGCCGGGACTAGCGGGTGCAGATACGCAGTATTTT.

This clonotype has just a few counts. This sequence joins TRBV20-1 and TRBJ2-5, with D possibly matching TRBD2 (5 bases). The V gene lost 0 bases and the J gene lost 5 bases, with 22 bases spanning the gap. Germline CDR1 is DFQATT and CDR2 is SNEGSKA (reference sequence). This CDR3 is built from 17 residues. The CDR3 here is CSARDPIRRTLVETQYF. The DNA for the CDR3 is TGCAGTGCTAGAGATCCGATCCGACGGACTCTAGTGGAGACCCAGTACTTC.

This clonotype has a single count. This rearrangement joins TRBV7-2 to TRBJ1-2; tentatively, D is TRBD1 (6 bases). The V and J ends lost 7 bases and 1 base respectively, with 10 bases between them. The length of the CDR3 is 13 residues. Germline V gene lookup returns CDR1 SGHTA and CDR2 FQGNSA. This CDR3 is CASKGGGNYGYTF. CDR3 coding DNA: TGTGCCAGCAAAGGGGGGGGTAACTATGGCTACACCTTC.

The chain employs TRBV12-3 or TRBV12-4 and TRBJ2-7, with 9 bases that match TRBD1. This CDR3 region has 13 residues. The V segment lost 5 bases and the J segment 6 bases; nucleotides outside the gene matches: 5. CDR3 coding DNA: TGTGCCAGCAGTCTTACAGGGGGCGTCGAGCAGTACTTC. The encoded protein is CASSLTGGVEQYF.

This clonotype was seen more than once but under ten times. This chain connects TRBV5-1 to TRBJ2-5, with 7 bases identical to TRBD1. The J segment lost 4 bases and the V segment lost 1 base, leaving 7 bases of the junction unmatched. Germline V lookup: CDR1 SGHRS, CDR2 YFSETQ. The CDR3 extends over 15 amino acids. CDR3 bases: TGCGCCAGCAGCTTGAAAGGGGGCGGCATAGAGACCCAGTACTTC. Protein: CASSLKGGGIETQYF.

The sample holds a few counts of this clonotype. This chain uses TRBV9 with TRBJ2-3; D possibly corresponds to TRBD1 (5 bases). The CDR3 runs to 15 residues. V lost 3 bases and J 2 bases, leaving 13 bases between the germline ends. Germline-derived CDR1 and CDR2 are SGDLS and YYNGEE. CDR3: CASSARRVSTDTQYF. The CDR3 DNA sequence: TGTGCCAGCAGCGCTCGCAGGGTCTCCACAGATACGCAGTATTTT.

The J gene is TRBJ2-5, the V gene TRBV29-1, with a weak D call TRBD2 (5 bases). The germline V and J ends were trimmed by 2 bases and 1 base, with 11 bases remaining between them. The V gene's germline CDR1 is SQVTM and CDR2 ANQGSEA. CDR3 length: 14 residues. CDR3 nucleotide sequence: TGCAGCGTTGAAAGACTTACTAGCCAAGAGACCCAGTACTTC. Protein: CSVERLTSQETQYF.

The chain recombines TRBV4-2 with TRBJ2-2; TRBD1 is a possible D gene (6 bases). CDR1 and CDR2 from the germline V gene are LGHNA and YNFKEQ. V gave up 1 base and J gave up 5 bases, with 11 bases separating them. The CDR3 runs 15 residues. CDR3 in DNA: TGTGCCAGCAGCCAAGGAACAGGGTGGACCGGGGAGCTGTTTTTT. It encodes CASSQGTGWTGELFF.

This clonotype was picked up a small number of times. V usage is TRBV5-5 and J usage is TRBJ1-2; TRBD1 agrees at 7 bases. Per germline, CDR1 SGHKS and CDR2 YYEKEE (reference sequence). The V segment lost 1 base and the J segment 7 bases; nucleotides outside the gene matches: 10. The CDR3 runs 15 residues. This CDR3 reads CASSLSASGQLGYTF. The CDR3 DNA follows: TGTGCCAGCAGCTTGTCTGCCTCGGGACAGCTTGGCTACACCTTC.

The chain recombines TRBV2 with TRBJ1-6, with a weak D call TRBD1 (5 bases). Germline V gives CDR1 SNHLY, CDR2 FYNNEI. This CDR3 spans 16 amino acids. Trimming removed 7 bases at V and 6 bases at J, with 19 bases between. The CDR3 is CASTPQVGTRNSPLHF. DNA of the CDR3: TGTGCCAGCACCCCTCAAGTGGGGACCCGTAATTCACCCCTCCACTTT.

The gene calls are TRBV5-6 and TRBJ2-3, with 9 bases aligning to TRBD2. Germline assignment: CDR1 SGHDT and CDR2 YYEEEE. Losses at the gene ends were 4 bases for V and 5 bases for J; bases not matched to a gene: 5. The CDR3 sequence is 14 residues long. The CDR3 DNA reads TGTGCCAGCAGCCGGACTAGCGTTGGAGATACGCAGTATTTT. Translation gives CASSRTSVGDTQYF.

This clonotype was seen at least ten times. In nucleotides, the CDR3 is TGTGCCAGCAGGCCGACAAGGATCAACTATGGCTACACCTTC. Amino acids: CASRPTRINYGYTF. J is TRBJ1-2 and V is TRBV12-3 or TRBV12-4; no firm D call. The CDR3 is 14 residues long. V was trimmed by 6 bases and J by 2 bases, leaving 13 bases between them.

A few counts support this clonotype. The genes are TRBV5-5 and TRBJ1-2; D call uncertain. From germline, CDR1 is SGHKS and CDR2 YYEKEE (reference sequence). Trimming pared 4 bases from V and 2 bases from J, leaving 9 bases between. The CDR3 covers 13 residues. The CDR3 protein is CASSTDTNYGYTF. CDR3 nucleotides: TGTGCCAGCAGCACCGACACCAACTATGGCTACACCTTC.

This sequence joins TRBV5-1 and TRBJ2-1, with 11 bases that match TRBD1. Looked up from germline, CDR1 is SGHRS and CDR2 is YFSETQ. The length of the CDR3 is 15 residues. Trimming at V came to 4 bases and at J to 10 bases, leaving 10 bases not matched to a gene. The chain's CDR3 is CASSPAGQGAGEQFF. CDR3 nucleotides: TGCGCCAGCAGCCCGGCAGGACAGGGGGCTGGCGAGCAGTTCTTC.

CDR3 protein: CASSQDIAGTAYGYTF. CDR3 coding DNA: TGCGCCAGCAGCCAAGATATTGCAGGGACGGCCTATGGCTACACCTTC. The V and J genes are TRBV4-3 and TRBJ1-2, with D possibly matching TRBD1 (5 bases). The V end was cut by 0 bases, the J end by 4 bases, with 15 bases between. The germline V gene has CDR1 LGHNA and CDR2 YSLEER. The CDR3 is made up of 16 amino acids.

This sequence joins TRBV10-3 and TRBJ2-3; the D is unclear. From germline, CDR1 is ENHRY and CDR2 SYGVKD. Trimming stripped 5 bases from V and 2 bases from J, with 14 bases between. The CDR3 totals 15 residues. CDR3 DNA: TGTGCCATCAGTAAAACGGACGTGTCCACAGATACGCAGTATTTT. Protein: CAISKTDVSTDTQYF.

There are a few counts of this clonotype. The CDR3 nucleotides are TGTGCCAGCTCACCACCGAACAGGCCTAGCTCCTACAATGAGCAGTTCTTC. Translated: CASSPPNRPSSYNEQFF. The chain uses TRBV18 and TRBJ2-1; D is perhaps TRBD1 (5 bases). Per germline, CDR1 KGHSH and CDR2 LQKENI. Trimming stripped 0 bases from V and 0 bases from J, with 12 bases between. The CDR3 loop spans 17 amino acids.

The J gene is TRBJ2-4, the V gene TRBV20-1; TRBD1 aligns across 9 bases. J gave up 8 bases and V 3 bases, and 5 bases lay outside the gene matches. Looked up from germline, CDR1 is DFQATT and CDR2 is SNEGSKA (reference sequence). The CDR3 is 13 amino acids. The CDR3 DNA reads TGCAGTGCTAGGGGACAGGGAGGGGACATTCAGTACTTC. It yields the protein CSARGQGGDIQYF.

This clonotype was detected only a few times. The genes are TRBV11-2 and TRBJ2-1; 7 nucleotides line up with TRBD2. The V and J ends lost 5 bases and 13 bases, in that order; junction bases with no gene match: 11. In germline, CDR1 is SGHAT, CDR2 FQNNGV. The CDR3 spans 13 residues. In DNA, the CDR3 is TGTGCCAGCAGCCAAGAAGATGGACTAGTACAGTTCTTC. The encoded protein is CASSQEDGLVQFF.